This T cell receptor beta chain was observed in a study of cytomegalovirus exposure and HLA in healthy donors. The primer mix had 60 Vbeta and 13 Jbeta primers. Original analysis: Tens of millions of unique TCR beta chains, about 12 million shared, were counted in a later analysis. Profiling relied on immunoSEQ multiplex PCR, and the TCRdb table lists in-frame clones only, not all of them. V, J and clone size are taken as reported in that table, and D and trimming were inferred from the DNA itself. The sample gives around 130,000 clones, around 70% of which show up once; about 2.6% is in the top ten. Regarding the study as a whole: Analyses of presence and absence presupposed an approximately uniform sequencing depth across donors. In a later analysis, HLA-C alleles had the fewest associated TCRs, DRB1 alleles the most.

With regard to this clone: Antigen unknown.

This CDR3 contains 15 residues. The germline V gene encodes CDR1 MNHEY and CDR2 SMNVEV (reference sequence). V was trimmed by 6 bases and J by 6 bases, leaving 18 bases between them. The sequence came from a woman aged 60-75 years in good health and CMV-seropositive. The chain is built from TRBV27 and TRBJ1-5; D is uncertain. The sequencing sample was made of PBMCs. This CDR3 reads CASRFTGRISQPQHF. CDR3 coding DNA: TGTGCCAGCAGATTTACGGGTCGTATCAGTCAGCCCCAGCATTTT.